These 4 T cell receptor beta chains came from one sample sequenced in a study of shared clonotypes between healthy human individuals. Clones were read by immunoSEQ multiplex PCR, and TCRdb kept only the in-frame ones, dropping some. This repertoire shows about 600,000 clones, about 97% found once; its top ten account for less than 0.065%. The sample consisted of naive CD4+ T cells sorted from blood. Subset in this sample: CD45RA+ positively selected. The source is a woman in her 30s in good health.

V is TRBV7-8 and J is TRBJ2-5; either TRBD1 or TRBD2 may supply D (6 bases each). The CDR3 totals 13 residues. V lost 6 bases and J lost 5, with 13 bases in between. Per the germline V gene, CDR1 is SGHVS and CDR2 is FQNEAQ. The CDR3 coding sequence is TGTGCCAGCAGGTCCCCGGGGGCTGAGACCCAGTACTTC. Translating gives CASRSPGAETQYF.

J is TRBJ2-7 and V is TRBV23-1, with TRBD1 matching over 10 bases. TRBV23-1 is labeled an ORF, and its function is uncertain. The CDR3 has 17 residues. V shed 4 bases, J shed 4 bases, and the junction held 13 bases outside the gene matches. CDR3 bases: TGCGCCAGCAGTCGATGTATCCGGGACAGGGGAGAGTACGAGCAGTACTTC. Protein product: CASSRCIRDRGEYEQYF.

The chain uses TRBV19 and TRBJ1-2; 9 bases map to TRBD1. Germline V lookup: CDR1 LNHDA, CDR2 SQIVND (reference sequence). The CDR3 contains 16 residues. V shed 3 bases and J 2 bases; nucleotides not matched to a gene: 7. The CDR3 region is CASSITGTGLNYGYTF. DNA for the CDR3: TGTGCCAGTAGTATTACCGGGACAGGGTTGAACTATGGCTACACCTTC. Based on the CDR3 plus reference TRBV19 and TRBJ1-2, the full variable domain is DGGITQSPKYLFRKEGQNVTLSCEQNLNHDAMYWYRQDPGQGLRLIYYSQIVNDFQKGDIAEGYSVSREKKESFPLTVTSAQKNPTAFYLCASSITGTGLNYGYTFGSGTRLTVV.

V and J are TRBV6-1 and TRBJ1-5; a possible D gene is TRBD1 (6 bases). The CDR3 consists of 14 residues. Germline V lookup: CDR1 MNHNS, CDR2 SASEGT. Trimming took off 8 bases at V and 0 bases at J, with 11 bases between the two ends. CDR3 sequence: CASGGHHSNQPQHF. CDR3 nucleotide sequence: TGTGCCAGCGGGGGACATCATAGCAATCAGCCCCAGCATTTT.